This TCR beta chain is from a study of blood T cell repertoires in COVID-19. Study background: The United States, Italy and Spain provided the acute and convalescent COVID-19 samples. Sample material is recorded as cDNA or gDNA derived from T cells, B-cell-depleted T cells, or PBMCs.

Germline CDR1 is SGHRS and CDR2 is YFSETQ. Trimming took 1 base from V and 4 from J; bases not matched to a gene: 5. The CDR3 totals 16 residues. Authors' processing steps: Amplification with reference gene primers provided the estimates of nucleated cell counts. The assay was immunoSEQ multiplex PCR, and TCRdb's table has in-frame clones only and misses some. The DNA gave D and trimming, while V, J and clone size come from that table. Seen here are 150,000 to 200,000 clones, 88% observed once, and the top ten hold about 4.1%. The sample was peripheral blood. The rearrangement uses TRBV5-1 and TRBJ2-2; 9 bases are a match to TRBD2. The source of this sequence is a young woman with acute or convalescent COVID-19. CDR3 DNA sequence: TGCGCCAGCAGCTTGTTAACTAGCGGGTCCACCGGGGAGCTGTTTTTT. Residues: CASSLLTSGSTGELFF.